Shown below are 14 T cell receptor beta chains from a single sample sequenced in a study of OX40 agonist ivuxolimab in advanced cancers. The table came from immunoSEQ multiplex PCR; TCRdb's copy has only in-frame clones and leaves some out. The table records tens of thousands of clones, around 83% of them present only once. Sample: CD4+ or CD8+ T cells sorted from blood, taken in a trial of the OX40 agonist ivuxolimab. The origin of the receptors is an adult with an advanced solid tumor such as melanoma, head and neck, liver or kidney cancer.

The rearrangement uses TRBV2 and TRBJ1-1; D might be TRBD1 (5 bases). In germline, CDR1 is SNHLY, CDR2 FYNNEI. The CDR3 has 13 residues. V was trimmed by 6 bases and J by 1 base, leaving 9 bases between them. The CDR3 coding sequence is TGTGCCAGCAGCCGGGACGGGAACACTGAAGCTTTCTTT. Translation gives CASSRDGNTEAFF.

This chain links TRBV5-1 with TRBJ1-4, with a possible D match to TRBD1 (5 bases). In germline, CDR1 is SGHRS, CDR2 YFSETQ. CDR3 length: 14 amino acids. The V end was cut by 4 bases, the J end by 4 bases, with 11 bases between. The CDR3 nucleotides read TGCGCCAGCAGCGCTGGGACTATTAATGAAAAACTGTTTTTT. Protein sequence: CASSAGTINEKLFF.

V is TRBV6-1 and J is TRBJ2-3, with D unclear. The CDR3 runs to 12 residues. V was pared by 10 bases and J by 0 bases, with 8 bases between. CDR1 and CDR2 (germline): MNHNS, SASEGT. The CDR3 DNA is TGTGCCACATTGAGTAGCACAGATACGCAGTATTTT. Translating gives CATLSSTDTQYF.

V gene TRBV5-1 combines with J gene TRBJ1-2; D unclear. The CDR3 has 15 residues. The V end lost 0 bases, the J end lost 7 bases, and 16 bases lay between the germline ends. Germline V gives CDR1 SGHRS, CDR2 YFSETQ. The CDR3 sequence: CASSLEGTGDGGYTF. The CDR3 coding sequence is TGCGCCAGCAGCTTGGAGGGTACCGGGGATGGTGGCTACACCTTC.

V and J are TRBV4-1 and TRBJ2-7, with TRBD2 matching 8 bases. Germline V lookup: CDR1 MGHRA, CDR2 YSYEKL. CDR3 length: 15 amino acids. V lost 3 bases to trimming and J lost 6 bases; unmatched junction nucleotides: 10. The chain's CDR3 is CASSQVWTSFAEQYF. CDR3 DNA: TGCGCCAGCAGCCAGGTCTGGACTAGCTTTGCCGAGCAGTACTTC.

The chain employs TRBV5-1 and TRBJ1-5; possible D gene TRBD1, 6 bases. The CDR3 is 16 amino acids. Trimming took 4 bases from V and 0 from J, leaving 14 bases between them. CDR1 and CDR2 from the germline V gene are SGHRS and YFSETQ. This CDR3 is CASSPEGVGSNQPQHF. CDR3 DNA sequence: TGCGCCAGCAGCCCGGAGGGGGTGGGTAGCAATCAGCCCCAGCATTTT.

This clone has just one count. V usage is TRBV2 and J usage is TRBJ2-2; 12 bases align to TRBD2. Germline trimming cut 10 bases from V and 1 base from J; bases unmatched to any gene: 7. The CDR3 is 16 residues long. Germline-derived CDR1 and CDR2 are SNHLY and FYNNEI. The CDR3 spells CATKGTSGRNTGELFF. The CDR3 nucleotides read TGTGCCACCAAAGGGACTAGCGGGCGGAACACCGGGGAGCTGTTTTTT.

This chain joins TRBV11-3 and TRBJ2-3; D not certain. Germline loops: CDR1 SGHNT, CDR2 YENEEA. Trimming took off 0 bases at V and 0 bases at J, with 1 base between the two ends. The CDR3 contains 13 residues. CDR3: CASSLDSTDTQYF. The CDR3 nucleotides read TGTGCCAGCAGCTTAGATAGCACAGATACGCAGTATTTT. The entire variable domain, with the rest obtained from reference TRBV11-3 and TRBJ2-3, is as follows: EAGVVQSPRYKIIEKKQPVAFWCNPISGHNTLYWYLQNLGQGPELLIRYENEEAVDDSQLPKDRFSAERLKGVDSTLKIQPAELGDSAVYLCASSLDSTDTQYFGPGTRLTVL.

The rearrangement uses TRBV11-2 and TRBJ1-2, with TRBD1 as a possible D gene (6 bases). The V end lost 5 bases, the J end lost 8 bases, and 15 bases lay between the germline ends. Looked up from germline, CDR1 is SGHAT and CDR2 is FQNNGV. This CDR3 contains 13 residues. The CDR3 region is CASSRGGGRGYTF. Written as DNA, the CDR3 is TGTGCCAGCAGCCGGGGAGGGGGGAGAGGCTACACCTTC.

The chain couples TRBV6-5 to TRBJ1-4; 7 positions agree with TRBD1. Germline lookup yields CDR1 MNHEY and CDR2 SVGAGI. With V trimmed by 0 bases and J by 6 bases, 4 bases remained unmatched. The CDR3 loop spans 15 amino acids. CDR3 sequence reads: CASSYSNRGHEKLFF. In nucleotides, the CDR3 is TGTGCCAGCAGTTACTCGAACAGGGGACATGAAAAACTGTTTTTT.

The J gene is TRBJ1-5, the V gene TRBV19, with D possibly being TRBD1 (5 bases). The CDR3 loop spans 15 amino acids. V lost 5 bases and J 5 bases, leaving 16 bases between the germline ends. The germline gives CDR1 LNHDA, CDR2 SQIVND (reference sequence). CDR3 region: CASSYGRQNYQPQHF. CDR3 DNA: TGTGCCAGTAGTTATGGGAGACAGAACTATCAGCCCCAGCATTTT.

This chain links TRBV13 with TRBJ2-1; 8 bases are shared with TRBD2. J gave up 16 bases and V 6 bases, and 11 bases lay outside the gene matches. CDR3 length equals 12 residues. The germline V gene has CDR1 PRHDT and CDR2 FYEKMQ (reference sequence). The CDR3 DNA reads TGTGCCAGCAGTAAAGTAGCGGGGACCCTATTCTTC. Translation: CASSKVAGTLFF.

The chain uses TRBV5-1 and TRBJ2-7; 7 nucleotides agree with TRBD2. J was trimmed by 5 bases and V by 1 base; bases with no gene match: 9. This CDR3 region has 15 residues. The germline V gene encodes CDR1 SGHRS and CDR2 YFSETQ. The CDR3, as DNA: TGCGCCAGCAGCTTGCAGGGAGGGGCCGGGGACGAGCAGTACTTC. Residues: CASSLQGGAGDEQYF.

The CDR3 bases are TGTGCCAGCAGGCCCCTAGCGGGGGGGAACAATGAGCAGTTCTTC. Translating it yields CASRPLAGGNNEQFF. The chain recombines TRBV6-1 with TRBJ2-1; TRBD2 aligns across 12 bases. CDR1 is MNHNS and CDR2 is SASEGT in the germline V gene. V shed 6 bases and J 5 bases; nucleotides not matched to a gene: 5. The CDR3 covers 15 residues.